These T cell receptor beta chains were read from a single sample in a study of cytomegalovirus exposure and HLA in healthy donors. The data were produced by immunoSEQ multiplex PCR, yet TCRdb's version contains in-frame clones alone and is incomplete. This table holds 75,000 to 95,000 clones, roughly three fifths found once. Material for sequencing was PBMCs. The receptors shown here come from a woman aged 25-40 years in good health and CMV-seronegative. Each CDR3 is given with its conserved first and last residue. D genes are given only for firm matches. The listing skips clone size in some rows; elsewhere it reads once, few, many or a size class.

TRBV9	TRBJ1-2	-	15	TRBD1	CASSVTTGSNYGYTF	TGTGCCAGCAGCGTTACGACAGGGAGTAACTATGGCTACACCTTC
TRBV7-9	TRBJ1-1	-	12	-	CSSRLGGTEAFF	TGTTCCAGCAGGCTGGGGGGCACTGAAGCTTTCTTT
TRBV5-4	TRBJ2-3	-	17	TRBD2	CASSLVIGGVGTDTQYF	TGTGCCAGCAGCTTGGTCATCGGGGGGGTTGGCACAGATACGCAGTATTTT
TRBV6-5	TRBJ2-1	-	14	-	CASSSDRRRNEQFF	TGTGCCAGCAGCTCGGATCGAAGGAGAAATGAGCAGTTCTTC
TRBV7-2	TRBJ1-6	-	17	TRBD1	CASSQTPGTGRNSPLHF	TGTGCCAGCAGCCAGACCCCTGGGACAGGGAGAAATTCACCCCTCCACTTT
TRBV10-3	TRBJ1-3	few	14	-	CAISDRGSGNTIYF	TGTGCCATCAGTGACAGGGGATCAGGAAACACCATATATTTT
TRBV5-1	TRBJ2-1	once	16	TRBD2	CASSLWGLAGDYEQFF	TGCGCCAGCAGCTTGTGGGGACTAGCGGGAGACTATGAGCAGTTCTTC
TRBV18	TRBJ1-1	-	14	-	CASSPNRVGTEAFF	TGTGCCAGCTCACCAAACAGGGTAGGCACTGAAGCTTTCTTT
TRBV29-1	TRBJ1-1	-	11	-	CSGGLNTEAFF	TGCAGCGGGGGACTCAACACTGAAGCTTTCTTT
TRBV15	TRBJ2-3	few	13	-	CATSGTVTDTQYF	TGTGCCACCAGCGGAACAGTCACAGATACGCAGTATTTT
TRBV7-9	TRBJ1-2	-	13	TRBD1	CASSLDYRGGYTF	TGTGCCAGCAGCTTAGATTACAGGGGTGGCTACACCTTC
TRBV6-6	TRBJ2-1	-	16	TRBD2	CASSSGLAGVFNEQFF	TGTGCCAGCAGTTCAGGCCTAGCGGGAGTATTTAATGAGCAGTTCTTC
TRBV6-6	TRBJ1-4	-	16	-	CASSRGGRQTNEKLFF	TGTGCCAGCAGTCGCGGGGGGAGGCAAACTAATGAAAAACTGTTTTTT
TRBV2	TRBJ2-5	-	14	-	CASRPSEYQETQYF	TGTGCCAGCAGGCCGAGCGAGTACCAAGAGACCCAGTACTTC
TRBV27	TRBJ2-7	-	16	TRBD1	CASSSRPGQGRNEQYF	TGTGCCAGCAGTTCCAGGCCGGGACAGGGAAGGAACGAGCAGTACTTC
TRBV2	TRBJ1-2	-	14	TRBD1	CASIPGGTAYGYTF	TGTGCCAGCATCCCTGGCGGGACAGCCTATGGCTACACCTTC
TRBV7-8	TRBJ2-3	-	16	-	CASSIPGEEVTDTQYF	TGTGCCAGCAGCATACCGGGGGAGGAGGTCACAGATACGCAGTATTTT
TRBV29-1	TRBJ2-3	-	13	-	CSGESLVGGTQYF	TGCAGCGGAGAGTCGCTAGTGGGGGGTACGCAGTATTTT
TRBV10-1	TRBJ1-2	-	13	-	CASSRDPNYGYTF	TGCGCCAGCAGTCGGGATCCCAACTATGGCTACACCTTC
TRBV19	TRBJ2-7	-	13	-	CASSQKRGGEQYF	TGTGCCAGTAGCCAGAAAAGGGGGGGCGAGCAGTACTTC
TRBV28	TRBJ1-1	-	12	-	CASSFPTRQNVF	TGTGCCAGCAGTTTCCCCACGCGACAGAACGTTTTT
TRBV11-2	TRBJ2-7	-	14	TRBD2	CASSLPGLAWKQYF	TGTGCCAGCAGCTTACCGGGACTAGCATGGAAGCAGTACTTC